A selection of T cell receptor beta chains follows, all from one sample in a study of Graves' ophthalmopathy and Graves' hyperthyroidism. Via MiXCR, TCRdb re-called the multiplex PCR reads, giving one row per CDR3 protein. The sample consists of approximately 480,000 distinct CDR3 sequences, approximately 15% of them appearing once. Sequenced sample: blood. Receptor source: a woman aged 25 to 39 with Graves' ophthalmopathy. CDR3s include the opening cysteine and the closing phenylalanine or tryptophan. D genes are given only for firm matches. The size field is filled for only some rows; it gives once, few, many or a size class.

d_gene	len	v_gene	j_gene	abundance	CDR3nt	CDR3aa
TRBD2	16	TRBV5-1	TRBJ2-5	many	TGCGCCAGCAGCGATAGACCGGGACTAGCGTCAGAGACCCAGTACTTC	CASSDRPGLASETQYF
NA	13	TRBV7-9	TRBJ1-6	many	TGTGCCAGCAGCGCCGGGTTTCGCTCACCCCTCCACTTT	CASSAGFRSPLHF
NA	13	TRBV6-5	TRBJ2-5	few	TGTGCCAGCAGTTCCACCGGGGGCGGGGCCCAGTACTTC	CASSSTGGGAQYF
NA	13	TRBV27	TRBJ2-7	few	TGTGCCAGCAGTTTATCCGAATTTTACGAGCAGTACTTC	CASSLSEFYEQYF
TRBD1	15	TRBV28	TRBJ2-2	few	TGTGCCAGCGCACCAGGGGGAAGGGACACCGGGGAGCTGTTTTTT	CASAPGGRDTGELFF
NA	13	TRBV30	TRBJ1-2	many	TGTGCCTGGAGTGTAAAAGGATACTATGGCTACACCTTC	CAWSVKGYYGYTF
NA	13	TRBV12-3/TRBV12-4	TRBJ2-7	many	TGTGCCAGCAGTCCCCCGGACCAGTACGAGCAGTACTTC	CASSPPDQYEQYF
TRBD2	18	TRBV12-5	TRBJ2-2	few	TGTGCTAGTGGTCCTCCCTTAGGTGCGGGGGGGGCCCTGGGGGAGCTGTTTTTT	CASGPPLGAGGALGELFF
TRBD1	14	TRBV29-1	TRBJ1-1	many	TGCAGCGTTGAAGATGGGACAGAAGGGACTGAAGCTTTCTTT	CSVEDGTEGTEAFF
NA	14	TRBV30	TRBJ1-1	many	TGTGCCTGGAACGGCCTTCGATTGAACACTGAAGCTTTCTTT	CAWNGLRLNTEAFF
TRBD1	15	TRBV5-1	TRBJ1-1	NA	TGCGCCAGCAGCTTGGGCCGGGACAGAACCCCTGAAGCTTTCTTT	CASSLGRDRTPEAFF
TRBD1	13	TRBV19	TRBJ2-7	NA	TGTGCCAGTAGTACGACAGGGCTCTACGAGCAGTACTTC	CASSTTGLYEQYF
NA	13	TRBV6-5	TRBJ1-1	many	TGTGCCAGCAGTTACAGAGGGGTCACTGAAGCTTTCTTT	CASSYRGVTEAFF
NA	11	TRBV12-3/TRBV12-4	TRBJ2-7	many	TGTGCCAGCGGTCGAGGGGACACTAGGTACTTC	CASGRGDTRYF
TRBD2	16	TRBV12-3/TRBV12-4	TRBJ2-2	NA	TGTGCCAGCAGTTTAGATCCCCGCGGGGGGAGCGGGGAGCTGTTTTTT	CASSLDPRGGSGELFF
TRBD1	15	TRBV6-1	TRBJ2-7	many	TGTGCCAGCAGTACAAGACAGGGCGGCGCCTACGAGCAGTACTTC	CASSTRQGGAYEQYF
TRBD1	16	TRBV24-1	TRBJ2-2	few	TGTGCCACCAGTGATTTGTGGACAGGGGATTCCGGGGAGCTGTTTTTT	CATSDLWTGDSGELFF
TRBD1	14	TRBV20-1	TRBJ2-7	few	TGCAGTGCTGGTCCTGGGACAGGGTACTACGAGCAGTACTTC	CSAGPGTGYYEQYF
TRBD1	13	TRBV20-1	TRBJ1-1	many	TGCAGTGCTTTACAGGGGGCGAAAACTGAAGCTTTCTTT	CSALQGAKTEAFF
NA	16	TRBV6-5	TRBJ1-5	many	TGTGCCAGCAGTTACGGCGGGGGAAAAAGTGGTCAGCCCCAGCATTTT	CASSYGGGKSGQPQHF
TRBD2	14	TRBV28	TRBJ2-7	NA	TGTGCCAGCAGTCCCCCGGGACTAGCGGGAGTAGAGTACTTC	CASSPPGLAGVEYF
NA	14	TRBV12-3/TRBV12-4	TRBJ2-2	few	TGTGCCAGCAGTCAGGGGGGGTCTACCGGGGAGCTGTTTTTT	CASSQGGSTGELFF
TRBD2	17	TRBV13	TRBJ2-2	many	TGTGCCAGCAGCGCAAGACTAGCGGGGCCGAACACCGGGGAGCTGTTTTTT	CASSARLAGPNTGELFF
TRBD1	16	TRBV5-1	TRBJ1-1	NA	TGCGCCAGCAGCTTGGGATGGGACAGGGCGAACACTGAAGCTTTCTTT	CASSLGWDRANTEAFF
NA	17	TRBV4-1	TRBJ1-6	few	TGCGCCAGCAGCCAAGGCAGGCAAAGCTCCTATAATTCACCCCTCCACTTT	CASSQGRQSSYNSPLHF
NA	15	TRBV24-1	TRBJ1-1	many	TGTGCCACCAGTGAGTGGGACACCGTGAACACTGAAGCTTTCTTT	CATSEWDTVNTEAFF
NA	13	TRBV28	TRBJ2-5	many	TGTGCCAGCAGTAACCAGTATCAAGAGACCCAGTACTTC	CASSNQYQETQYF
TRBD1	14	TRBV13	TRBJ2-7	few	TGTGCCAGCAGCTCGGGACAGTGGGACCACGAGCAGTACTTC	CASSSGQWDHEQYF
NA	13	TRBV12-3/TRBV12-4	TRBJ2-7	NA	TGTGCCAGCAGTTATGGGGCCCGGGACGAGCAGTACTTC	CASSYGARDEQYF
NA	14	TRBV20-1	TRBJ1-6	NA	TGCAGTGCAAGAACGGGACGGGAACCGTCACCCCTCCACTTT	CSARTGREPSPLHF
TRBD1	15	TRBV19	TRBJ1-1	many	TGTGCCAGTAGTACGCGACAGGGTTATTCCACTGAAGCTTTCTTT	CASSTRQGYSTEAFF
NA	15	TRBV2	TRBJ2-5	NA	TGTGCCAGCAGACAGACCGGGGCGGTCCAAGAGACCCAGTACTTC	CASRQTGAVQETQYF
NA	14	TRBV20-1	TRBJ1-5	NA	TGCAGTGCTAGAAGGCGAGGGGGGAGGCAGCCCCAGCATTTT	CSARRRGGRQPQHF
NA	16	TRBV7-9	TRBJ2-5	NA	TGTGCCAGCAGCCCGCCCCCGAGACAATTGGAAGAGACCCAGTACTTC	CASSPPPRQLEETQYF
NA	12	TRBV12-3/TRBV12-4	TRBJ2-7	NA	TGTGCCAGCGGGGTCAGAAGGGACGAGCAGTACTTC	CASGVRRDEQYF
NA	14	TRBV6-5	TRBJ2-5	NA	TGTGCCAGCAGTTCGGACGGACGCCCCGAGACCCAGTACTTC	CASSSDGRPETQYF
NA	15	TRBV7-2	TRBJ2-5	NA	TGTGCCAGCAGCCCCCGAAGACTACTTCAAGAGACCCAGTACTTC	CASSPRRLLQETQYF
NA	13	TRBV5-5	TRBJ2-5	many	TGTGCCAGCAGCACAGACGTCCAAGAGACCCAGTACTTC	CASSTDVQETQYF
TRBD1	15	TRBV9	TRBJ2-7	many	TGTGCCAGCAGTCCTTCAGGACAGGCCACCTACGAGCAGTACTTC	CASSPSGQATYEQYF
NA	14	TRBV9	TRBJ2-7	many	TGTGCCAGCAGCGTCCAGGAGGCGACCTACGAGCAGTACTTC	CASSVQEATYEQYF